This T cell receptor (beta chain) was observed in a study of tumor-infiltrating lymphocytes in localized non-small cell lung cancer. Background on the study: Several tumor histologies, both smoking statuses, and some post-neoadjuvant chemotherapy samples were included. Findings of the study overall: No T-cell fraction difference was seen between IM1 and IM2 tumors. Higher tumor T cell infiltration than in uninvolved lung was supported by TCRbeta sequencing.

TCRdb keeps only in-frame clones here, not all; method: immunoSEQ multiplex PCR. Of around 15,000 clones listed, around 75% are singletons. The V end was cut by 4 bases, the J end by 2 bases, with 8 bases between. This CDR3 comprises 13 residues. CDR1 is SNHLY and CDR2 is FYNNEI in the germline V gene. A remark on this clone: Antigen specificity is unknown.

The sequenced sample consisted of lung tumor tissue. The receptor comes from a human donor with non-small cell lung cancer. The rearrangement links TRBV2 to TRBJ1-1, with no clear D. CDR3 nucleotide sequence: TGTGCCAGCAGTGCAGACACCAACACTGAAGCTTTCTTT. Its protein is CASSADTNTEAFF.